The T cell receptor beta chain under discussion was sequenced for a study of cytomegalovirus exposure and HLA in healthy donors. Study conclusions and caveats: Most sequenced TCRs were rare (though some public TCRs occurred in many donors).

The germline CDR1 and CDR2 sequences are ENHRY and SYGVKD. The CDR3 extends over 15 amino acids. Trimming shortened V by 7 bases and J by 0 bases, and 10 bases separated the two germline ends. Some clones are missing from TCRdb's copy, which holds only in-frame ones; the method was immunoSEQ multiplex PCR. The data hold roughly 120,000 clones, with approximately 89% observed a single time. With regard to this clone: Its antigen is unidentified.

J is TRBJ2-6 and V is TRBV10-3, with a tentative D call TRBD2 (5 bases). Sequenced: PBMCs. The receptor was isolated from a man younger than 45 in good health and CMV-seronegative. CDR3 in DNA: TGTGCCATCAAAGACCGGGACTCTGGGGCCAACGTCCTGACTTTC. This codes for CAIKDRDSGANVLTF.